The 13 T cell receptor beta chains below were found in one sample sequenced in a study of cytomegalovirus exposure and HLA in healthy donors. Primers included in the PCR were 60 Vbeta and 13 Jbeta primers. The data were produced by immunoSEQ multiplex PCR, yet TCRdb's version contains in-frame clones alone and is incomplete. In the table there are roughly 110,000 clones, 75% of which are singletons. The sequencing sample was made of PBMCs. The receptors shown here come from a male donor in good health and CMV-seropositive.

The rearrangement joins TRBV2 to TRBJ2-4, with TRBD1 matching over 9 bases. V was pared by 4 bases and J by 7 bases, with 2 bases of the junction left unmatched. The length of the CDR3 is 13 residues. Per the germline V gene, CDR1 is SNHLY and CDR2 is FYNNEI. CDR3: CASSGDRVNIQYF. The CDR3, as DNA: TGTGCCAGCAGTGGGGACAGGGTGAACATTCAGTACTTC. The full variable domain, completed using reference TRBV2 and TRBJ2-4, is EPEVTQTPSHQVTQMGQEVILRCVPISNHLYFYWYRQILGQKVEFLVSFYNNEISEKSEIFDDQFSVERPDGSNFTLKIRSTKLEDSAMYFCASSGDRVNIQYFGAGTRLSVL.

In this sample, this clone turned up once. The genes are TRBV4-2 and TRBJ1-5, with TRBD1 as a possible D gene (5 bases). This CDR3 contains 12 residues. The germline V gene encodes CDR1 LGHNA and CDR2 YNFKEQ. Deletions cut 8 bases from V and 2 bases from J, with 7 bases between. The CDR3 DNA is TGTGCCAGCGGAGGGGGCAATCAGCCCCAGCATTTT. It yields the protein CASGGGNQPQHF.

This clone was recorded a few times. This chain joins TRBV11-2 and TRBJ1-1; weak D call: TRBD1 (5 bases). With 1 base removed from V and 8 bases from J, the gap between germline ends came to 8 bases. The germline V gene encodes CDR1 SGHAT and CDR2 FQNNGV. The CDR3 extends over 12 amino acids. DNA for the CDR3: TGTGCCAGCAGCTTAGCGGGGGAGGAAGCTTTCTTT. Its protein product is CASSLAGEEAFF.

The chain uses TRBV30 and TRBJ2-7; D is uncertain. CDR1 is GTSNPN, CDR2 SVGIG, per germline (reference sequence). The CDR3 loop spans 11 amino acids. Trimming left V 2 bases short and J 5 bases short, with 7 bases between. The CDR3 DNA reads TGTGCCTGGAGTCCAACGGACGAGCAGTACTTC. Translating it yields CAWSPTDEQYF.

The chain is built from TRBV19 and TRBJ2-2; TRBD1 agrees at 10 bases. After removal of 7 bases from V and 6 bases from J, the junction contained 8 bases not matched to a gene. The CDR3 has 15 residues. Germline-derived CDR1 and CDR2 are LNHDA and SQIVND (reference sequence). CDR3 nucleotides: TGTGCCAGTACCCCCCGGACAGGGGGTGCCGGGGAGCTGTTTTTT. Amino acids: CASTPRTGGAGELFF.

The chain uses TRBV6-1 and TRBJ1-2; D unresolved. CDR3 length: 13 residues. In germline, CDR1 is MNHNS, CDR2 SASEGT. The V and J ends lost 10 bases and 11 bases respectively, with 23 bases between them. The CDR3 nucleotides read TGTGCCACTTCCCCCAGTTCGGTGAGGAGATACACCTTC. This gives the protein CATSPSSVRRYTF.

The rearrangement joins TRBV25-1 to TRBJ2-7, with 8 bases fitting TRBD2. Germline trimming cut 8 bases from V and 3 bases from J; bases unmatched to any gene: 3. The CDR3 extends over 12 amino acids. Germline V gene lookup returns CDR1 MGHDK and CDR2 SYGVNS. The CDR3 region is CASLGRGYEQYF. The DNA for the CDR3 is TGTGCCAGCCTCGGGAGGGGCTACGAGCAGTACTTC.

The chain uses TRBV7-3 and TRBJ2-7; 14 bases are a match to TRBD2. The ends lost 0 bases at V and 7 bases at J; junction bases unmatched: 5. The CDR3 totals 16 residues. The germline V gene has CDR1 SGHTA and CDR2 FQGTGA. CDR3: CASSLTGLAGVLEQYF. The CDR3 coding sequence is TGTGCCAGCAGCTTAACGGGACTAGCGGGAGTACTTGAGCAGTACTTC.

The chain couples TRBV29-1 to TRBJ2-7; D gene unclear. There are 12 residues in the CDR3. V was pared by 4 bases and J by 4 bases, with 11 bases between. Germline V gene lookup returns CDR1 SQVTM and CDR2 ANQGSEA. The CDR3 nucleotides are TGCAGCGTTGGAGGCGCCCCTTACGAGCAGTACTTC. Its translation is CSVGGAPYEQYF.

The CDR3, as DNA: TGTGCCAGCAGTCCTAGCGGGGTCTCCAGGGAGACCCAGTACTTC. Translated: CASSPSGVSRETQYF. The V gene is TRBV5-6, the J gene TRBJ2-5; 9 nucleotides match TRBD2. V trimming: 5 bases; J trimming: 5 bases; junction bases outside the gene matches: 10. Germline loops: CDR1 SGHDT, CDR2 YYEEEE. The CDR3 is 15 amino acids.

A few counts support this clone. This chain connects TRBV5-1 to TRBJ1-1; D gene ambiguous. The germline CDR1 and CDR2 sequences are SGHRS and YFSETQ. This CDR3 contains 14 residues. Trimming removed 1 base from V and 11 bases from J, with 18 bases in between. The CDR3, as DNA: TGCGCCAGCAGCTTGAGAGTAAGAGGAGTGAATGCTTTCTTT. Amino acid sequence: CASSLRVRGVNAFF.

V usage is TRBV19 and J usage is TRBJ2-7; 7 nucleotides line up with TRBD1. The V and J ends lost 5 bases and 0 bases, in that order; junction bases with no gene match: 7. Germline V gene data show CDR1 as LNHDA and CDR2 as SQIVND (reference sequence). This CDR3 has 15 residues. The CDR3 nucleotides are TGTGCCAGTAGTGATCCGGGACAGACCTCCTACGAGCAGTACTTC. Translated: CASSDPGQTSYEQYF.

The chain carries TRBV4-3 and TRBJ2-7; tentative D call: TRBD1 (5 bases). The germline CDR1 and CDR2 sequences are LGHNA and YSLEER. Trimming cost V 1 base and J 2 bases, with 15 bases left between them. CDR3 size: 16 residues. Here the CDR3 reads CASSQVWGQRTYEQYF. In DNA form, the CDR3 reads TGCGCCAGCAGCCAAGTGTGGGGCCAACGAACCTACGAGCAGTACTTC.